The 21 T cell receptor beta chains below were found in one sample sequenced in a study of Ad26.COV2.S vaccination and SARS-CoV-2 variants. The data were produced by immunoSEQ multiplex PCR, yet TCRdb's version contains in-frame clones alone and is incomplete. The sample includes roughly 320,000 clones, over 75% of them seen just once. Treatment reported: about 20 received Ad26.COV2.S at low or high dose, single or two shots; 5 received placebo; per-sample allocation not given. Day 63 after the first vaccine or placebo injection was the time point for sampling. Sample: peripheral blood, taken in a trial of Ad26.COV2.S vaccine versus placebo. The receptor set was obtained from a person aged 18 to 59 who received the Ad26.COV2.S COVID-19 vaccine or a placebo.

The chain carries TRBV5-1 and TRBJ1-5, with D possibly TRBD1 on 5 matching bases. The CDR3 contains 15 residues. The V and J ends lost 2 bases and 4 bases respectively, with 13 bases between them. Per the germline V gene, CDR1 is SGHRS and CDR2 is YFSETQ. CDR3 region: CASSFGDGTNQPQHF. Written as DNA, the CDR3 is TGCGCCAGCAGCTTCGGGGACGGAACAAATCAGCCCCAGCATTTT.

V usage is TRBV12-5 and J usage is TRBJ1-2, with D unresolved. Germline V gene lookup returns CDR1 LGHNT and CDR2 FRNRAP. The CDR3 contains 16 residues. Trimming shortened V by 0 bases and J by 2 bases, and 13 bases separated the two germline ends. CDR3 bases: TGTGCTAGTGGTTTGGTAAGGTCACCGATAAACTATGGCTACACCTTC. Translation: CASGLVRSPINYGYTF.

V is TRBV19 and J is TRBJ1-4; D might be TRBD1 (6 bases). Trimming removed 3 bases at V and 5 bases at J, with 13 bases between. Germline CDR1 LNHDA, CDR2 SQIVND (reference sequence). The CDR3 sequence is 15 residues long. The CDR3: CASSIEGVTNEKLFF. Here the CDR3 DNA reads TGTGCCAGTAGTATTGAGGGGGTTACCAATGAAAAACTGTTTTTT. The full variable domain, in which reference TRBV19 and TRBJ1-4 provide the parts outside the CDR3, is DGGITQSPKYLFRKEGQNVTLSCEQNLNHDAMYWYRQDPGQGLRLIYYSQIVNDFQKGDIAEGYSVSREKKESFPLTVTSAQKNPTAFYLCASSIEGVTNEKLFFGSGTQLSVL.

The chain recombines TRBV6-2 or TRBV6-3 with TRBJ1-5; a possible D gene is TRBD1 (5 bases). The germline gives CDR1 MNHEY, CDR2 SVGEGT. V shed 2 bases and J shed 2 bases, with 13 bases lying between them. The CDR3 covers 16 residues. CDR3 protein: CASSYHRGEGNQPQHF. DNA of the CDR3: TGTGCCAGCAGTTACCATCGGGGGGAGGGCAATCAGCCCCAGCATTTT.

DNA for the CDR3: TGTGCCACCAGTGAATCGGGACACTTTAACACCGGGGAGCTGTTTTTT. Amino acids: CATSESGHFNTGELFF. The J gene is TRBJ2-2, the V gene TRBV24-1; maybe TRBD1 (6 bases). This CDR3 comprises 16 residues. V was pared by 4 bases and J by 2 bases, with 13 bases between. The germline V gene has CDR1 KGHDR and CDR2 SFDVKD.

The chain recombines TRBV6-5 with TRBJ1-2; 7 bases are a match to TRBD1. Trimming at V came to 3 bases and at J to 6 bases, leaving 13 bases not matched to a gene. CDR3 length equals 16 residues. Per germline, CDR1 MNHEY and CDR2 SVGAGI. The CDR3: CASSYTILTGNHGYTF. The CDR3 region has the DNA TGTGCCAGCAGTTATACGATACTGACAGGGAATCATGGCTACACCTTC.

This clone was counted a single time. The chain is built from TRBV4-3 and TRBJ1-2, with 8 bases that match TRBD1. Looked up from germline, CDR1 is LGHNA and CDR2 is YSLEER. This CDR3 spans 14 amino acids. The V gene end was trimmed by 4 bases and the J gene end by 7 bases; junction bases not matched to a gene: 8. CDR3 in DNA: TGCGCCAGCAGCCGGGGAACAGGGGGGGGTGGCTACACCTTC. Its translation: CASSRGTGGGGYTF.

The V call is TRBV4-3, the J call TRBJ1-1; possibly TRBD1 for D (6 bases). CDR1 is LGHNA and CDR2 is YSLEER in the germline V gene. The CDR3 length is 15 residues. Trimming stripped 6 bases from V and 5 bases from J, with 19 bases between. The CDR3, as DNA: TGCGCCAGCAGTTCATTTCACAGGGATGGGACTGAAGCTTTCTTT. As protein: CASSSFHRDGTEAFF.

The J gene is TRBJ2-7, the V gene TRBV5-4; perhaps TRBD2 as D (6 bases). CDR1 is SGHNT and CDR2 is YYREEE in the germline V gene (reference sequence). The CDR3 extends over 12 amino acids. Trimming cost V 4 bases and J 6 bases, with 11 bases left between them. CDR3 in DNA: TGTGCCAGCAGCAAGTATAGCGGCGAGCAGTACTTC. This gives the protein CASSKYSGEQYF.

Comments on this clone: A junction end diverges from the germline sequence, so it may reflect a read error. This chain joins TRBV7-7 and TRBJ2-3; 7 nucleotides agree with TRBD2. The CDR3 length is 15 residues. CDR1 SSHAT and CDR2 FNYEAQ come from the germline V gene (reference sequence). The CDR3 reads CASSRTRSTFDTQYF. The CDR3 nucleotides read TGTGCTAGCAGCCGGACTAGGAGCACATTCGATACGCAGTATTTT.

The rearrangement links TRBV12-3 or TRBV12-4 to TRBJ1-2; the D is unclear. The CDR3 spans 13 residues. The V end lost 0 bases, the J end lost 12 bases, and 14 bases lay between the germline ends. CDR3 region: CASSLATLIPDTF. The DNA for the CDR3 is TGTGCCAGCAGTTTAGCGACTTTGATTCCAGACACCTTC.

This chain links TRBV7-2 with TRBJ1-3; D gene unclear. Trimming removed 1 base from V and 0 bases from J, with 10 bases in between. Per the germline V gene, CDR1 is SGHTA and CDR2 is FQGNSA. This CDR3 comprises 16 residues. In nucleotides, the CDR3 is TGTGCCAGCAGCTTAGTTGGGGTGAACTCTGGAAACACCATATATTTT. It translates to CASSLVGVNSGNTIYF.

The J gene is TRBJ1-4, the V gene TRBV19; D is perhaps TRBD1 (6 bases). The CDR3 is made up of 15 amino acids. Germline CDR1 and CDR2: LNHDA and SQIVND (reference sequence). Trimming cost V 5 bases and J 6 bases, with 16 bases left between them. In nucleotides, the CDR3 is TGTGCCAGTAGTGGCCTAGGGGGGCTGGATGAAAAACTGTTTTTT. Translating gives CASSGLGGLDEKLFF.

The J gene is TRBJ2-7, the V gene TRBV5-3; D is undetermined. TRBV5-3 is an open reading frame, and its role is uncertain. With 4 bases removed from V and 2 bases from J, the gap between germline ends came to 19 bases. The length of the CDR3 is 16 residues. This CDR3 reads CARSPDPRTLTYEQYF. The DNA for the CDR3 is TGTGCCAGAAGCCCGGATCCGCGGACGTTAACCTACGAGCAGTACTTC.

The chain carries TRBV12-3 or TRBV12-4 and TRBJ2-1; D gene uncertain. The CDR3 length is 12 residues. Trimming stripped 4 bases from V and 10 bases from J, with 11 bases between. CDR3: CASSSARHEQFF. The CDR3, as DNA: TGTGCCAGCAGTTCCGCCCGCCACGAGCAGTTCTTC.

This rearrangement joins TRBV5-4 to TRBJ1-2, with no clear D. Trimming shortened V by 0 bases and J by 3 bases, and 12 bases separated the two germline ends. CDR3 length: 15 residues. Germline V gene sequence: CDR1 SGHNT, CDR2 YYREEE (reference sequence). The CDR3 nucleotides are TGTGCCAGCAGCTTGGGGGTAGCAGCTCACTATGGCTACACCTTC. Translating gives CASSLGVAAHYGYTF.

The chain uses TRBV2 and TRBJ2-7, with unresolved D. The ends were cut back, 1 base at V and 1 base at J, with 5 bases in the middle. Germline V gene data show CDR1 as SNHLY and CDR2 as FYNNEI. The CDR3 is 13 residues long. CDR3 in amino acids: CASSEGGSYEQYF. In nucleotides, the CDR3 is TGTGCCAGCAGTGAAGGGGGATCCTACGAGCAGTACTTC.

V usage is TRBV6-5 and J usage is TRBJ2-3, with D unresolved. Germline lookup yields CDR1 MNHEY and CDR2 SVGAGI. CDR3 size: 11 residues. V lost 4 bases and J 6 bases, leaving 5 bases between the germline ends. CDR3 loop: CASSSRDTQYF. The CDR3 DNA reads TGTGCCAGCAGTTCCCGGGATACGCAGTATTTT.

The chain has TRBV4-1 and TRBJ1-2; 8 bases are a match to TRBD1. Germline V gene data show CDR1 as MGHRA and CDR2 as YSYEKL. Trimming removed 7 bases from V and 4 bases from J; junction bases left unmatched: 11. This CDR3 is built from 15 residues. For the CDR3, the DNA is TGCGCCAGCAACCCTCGGGGACAGGAGACCTATGGCTACACCTTC. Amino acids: CASNPRGQETYGYTF.

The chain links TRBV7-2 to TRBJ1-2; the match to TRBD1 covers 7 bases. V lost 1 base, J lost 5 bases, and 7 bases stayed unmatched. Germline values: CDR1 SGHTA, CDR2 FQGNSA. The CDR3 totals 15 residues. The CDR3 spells CASSLVRQGDYGYTF. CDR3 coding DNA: TGTGCCAGCAGCTTAGTTCGACAGGGAGATTATGGCTACACCTTC.

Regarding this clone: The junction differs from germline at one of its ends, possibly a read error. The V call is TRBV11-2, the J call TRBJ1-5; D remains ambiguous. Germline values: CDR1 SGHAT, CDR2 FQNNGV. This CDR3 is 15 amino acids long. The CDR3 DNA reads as TGTGCCAGCAGCCTAGACCGGGCCGTTTTTCGTCCCCAGCATTTT. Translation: CASSLDRAVFRPQHF.